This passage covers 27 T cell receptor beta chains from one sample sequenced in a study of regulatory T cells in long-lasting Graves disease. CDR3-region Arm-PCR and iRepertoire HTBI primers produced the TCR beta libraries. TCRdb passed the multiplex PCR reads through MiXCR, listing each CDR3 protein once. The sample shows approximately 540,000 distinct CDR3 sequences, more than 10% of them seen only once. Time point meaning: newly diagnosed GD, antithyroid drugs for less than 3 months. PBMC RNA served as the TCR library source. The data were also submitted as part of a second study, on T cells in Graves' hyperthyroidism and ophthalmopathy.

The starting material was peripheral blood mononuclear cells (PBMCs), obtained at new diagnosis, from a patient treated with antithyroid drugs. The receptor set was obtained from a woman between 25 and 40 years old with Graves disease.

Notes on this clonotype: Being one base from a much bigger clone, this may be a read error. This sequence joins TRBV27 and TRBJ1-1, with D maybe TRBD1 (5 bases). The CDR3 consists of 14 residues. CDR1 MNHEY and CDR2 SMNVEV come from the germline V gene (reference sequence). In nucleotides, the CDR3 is TGTGCCAGCAGTAGCCTACGACAGAACACTGACGCTTTCTTT. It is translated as CASSSLRQNTDAFF.

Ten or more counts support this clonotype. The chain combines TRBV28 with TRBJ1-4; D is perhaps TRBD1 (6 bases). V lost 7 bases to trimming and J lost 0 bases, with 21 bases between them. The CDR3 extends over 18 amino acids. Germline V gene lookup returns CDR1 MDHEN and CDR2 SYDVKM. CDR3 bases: TGTGCCAGCAACGGCGGGTTAGGGGGTCTTGCAACTAATGAAAAACTGTTTTTT. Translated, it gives CASNGGLGGLATNEKLFF.

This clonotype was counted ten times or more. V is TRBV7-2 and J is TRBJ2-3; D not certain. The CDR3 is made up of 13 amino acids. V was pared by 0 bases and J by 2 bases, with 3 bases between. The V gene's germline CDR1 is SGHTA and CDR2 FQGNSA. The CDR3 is CASSLAATDTQYF. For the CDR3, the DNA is TGTGCCAGCAGCTTAGCTGCCACAGATACGCAGTATTTT.

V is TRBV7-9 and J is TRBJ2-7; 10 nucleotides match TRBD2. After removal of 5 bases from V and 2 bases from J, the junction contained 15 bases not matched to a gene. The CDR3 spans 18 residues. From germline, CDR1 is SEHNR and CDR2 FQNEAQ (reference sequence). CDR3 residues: CASSPRATSGSAAYEQYF. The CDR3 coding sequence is TGTGCCAGCAGCCCAAGGGCGACTAGCGGGTCTGCGGCCTACGAGCAGTACTTC.

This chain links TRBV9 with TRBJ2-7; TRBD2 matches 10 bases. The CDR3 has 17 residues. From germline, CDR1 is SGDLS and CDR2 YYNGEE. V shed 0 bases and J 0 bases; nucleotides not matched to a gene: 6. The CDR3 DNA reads TGTGCCAGCAGCGTAGCCCCTAGCGGGAGCTTCTCCTACGAGCAGTACTTC. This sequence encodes CASSVAPSGSFSYEQYF.

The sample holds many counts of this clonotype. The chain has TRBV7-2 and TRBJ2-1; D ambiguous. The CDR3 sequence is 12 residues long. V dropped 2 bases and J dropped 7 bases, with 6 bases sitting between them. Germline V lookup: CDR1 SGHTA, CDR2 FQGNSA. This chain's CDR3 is CASSLNTNEQFF. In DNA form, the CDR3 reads TGTGCCAGCAGCTTAAATACGAATGAGCAGTTCTTC.

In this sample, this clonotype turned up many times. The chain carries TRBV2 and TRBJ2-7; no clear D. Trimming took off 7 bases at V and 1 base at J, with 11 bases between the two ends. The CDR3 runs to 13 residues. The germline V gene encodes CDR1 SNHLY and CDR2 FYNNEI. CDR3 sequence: CASNLNPSYEQYF. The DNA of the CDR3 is TGTGCCAGCAATCTCAATCCGTCCTACGAGCAGTACTTC.

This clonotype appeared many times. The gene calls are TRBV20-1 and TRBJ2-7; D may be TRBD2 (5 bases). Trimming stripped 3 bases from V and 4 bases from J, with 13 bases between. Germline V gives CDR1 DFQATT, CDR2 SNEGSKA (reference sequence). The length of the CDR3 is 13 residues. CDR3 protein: CSASTAGTYEQYF. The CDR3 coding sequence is TGCAGTGCTAGCACCGCGGGCACTTACGAGCAGTACTTC.

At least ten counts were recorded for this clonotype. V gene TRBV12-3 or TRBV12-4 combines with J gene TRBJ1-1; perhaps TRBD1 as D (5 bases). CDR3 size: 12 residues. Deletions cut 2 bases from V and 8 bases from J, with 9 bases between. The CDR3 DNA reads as TGTGCCAGCAGTTTATTATACAGGGAAGCTTTCTTT. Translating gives CASSLLYREAFF.

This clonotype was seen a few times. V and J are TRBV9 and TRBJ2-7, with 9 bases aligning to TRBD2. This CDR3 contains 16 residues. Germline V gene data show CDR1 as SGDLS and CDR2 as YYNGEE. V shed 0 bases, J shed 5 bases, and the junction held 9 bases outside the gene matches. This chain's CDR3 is CASSVGGGGDIHEQYF. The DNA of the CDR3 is TGTGCCAGCAGCGTAGGCGGCGGGGGGGACATTCACGAGCAGTACTTC.

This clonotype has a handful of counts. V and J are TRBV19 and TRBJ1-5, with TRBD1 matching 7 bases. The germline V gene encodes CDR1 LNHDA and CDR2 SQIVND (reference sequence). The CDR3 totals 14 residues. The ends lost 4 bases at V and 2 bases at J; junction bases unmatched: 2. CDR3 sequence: CASSNTGGNQPQHF. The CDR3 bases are TGTGCCAGTAGTAATACAGGGGGCAATCAGCCCCAGCATTTT. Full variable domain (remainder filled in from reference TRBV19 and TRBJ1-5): DGGITQSPKYLFRKEGQNVTLSCEQNLNHDAMYWYRQDPGQGLRLIYYSQIVNDFQKGDIAEGYSVSREKKESFPLTVTSAQKNPTAFYLCASSNTGGNQPQHFGDGTRLSIL.

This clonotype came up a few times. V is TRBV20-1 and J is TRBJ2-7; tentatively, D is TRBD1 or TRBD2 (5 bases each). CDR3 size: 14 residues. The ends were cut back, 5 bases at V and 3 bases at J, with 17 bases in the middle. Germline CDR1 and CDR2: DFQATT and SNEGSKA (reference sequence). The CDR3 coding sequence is TGCAGTGCTGCCCTCCGGGGACGTCTCTACGAGCAGTACTTC. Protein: CSAALRGRLYEQYF.

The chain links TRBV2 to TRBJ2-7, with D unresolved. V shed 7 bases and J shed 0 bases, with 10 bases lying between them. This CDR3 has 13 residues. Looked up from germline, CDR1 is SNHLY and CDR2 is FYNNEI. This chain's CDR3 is CASTYSSSYEQYF. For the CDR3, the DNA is TGTGCCAGCACCTACAGTAGCTCCTACGAGCAGTACTTC.

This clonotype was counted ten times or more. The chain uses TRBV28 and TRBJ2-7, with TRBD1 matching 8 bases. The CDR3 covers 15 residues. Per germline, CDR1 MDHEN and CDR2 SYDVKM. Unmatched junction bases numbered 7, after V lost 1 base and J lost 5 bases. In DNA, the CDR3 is TGTGCCAGCAGTTTATTTGGGCAGGGGGCCCACGAGCAGTACTTC. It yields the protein CASSLFGQGAHEQYF.

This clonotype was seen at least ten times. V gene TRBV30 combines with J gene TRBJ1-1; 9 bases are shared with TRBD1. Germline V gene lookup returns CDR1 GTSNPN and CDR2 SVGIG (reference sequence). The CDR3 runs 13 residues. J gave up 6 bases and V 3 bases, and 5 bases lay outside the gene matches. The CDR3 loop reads CAWRSGQGSEAFF. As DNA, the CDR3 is TGTGCCTGGAGGTCGGGACAGGGCTCTGAAGCTTTCTTT.

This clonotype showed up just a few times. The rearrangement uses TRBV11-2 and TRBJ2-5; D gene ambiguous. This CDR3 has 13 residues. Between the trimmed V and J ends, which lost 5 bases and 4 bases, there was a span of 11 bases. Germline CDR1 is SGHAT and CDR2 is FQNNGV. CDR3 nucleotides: TGTGCCAGCAGCCCTGGGCCCGGAGAGACCCAGTACTTC. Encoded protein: CASSPGPGETQYF.

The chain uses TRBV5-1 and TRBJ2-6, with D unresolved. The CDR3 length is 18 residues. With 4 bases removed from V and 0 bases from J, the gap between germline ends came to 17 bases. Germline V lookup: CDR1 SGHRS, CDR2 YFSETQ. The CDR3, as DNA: TGCGCCAGCAGCCTCGATTCGAGAAAAAACTCTGGGGCCAACGTCCTGACTTTC. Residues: CASSLDSRKNSGANVLTF.

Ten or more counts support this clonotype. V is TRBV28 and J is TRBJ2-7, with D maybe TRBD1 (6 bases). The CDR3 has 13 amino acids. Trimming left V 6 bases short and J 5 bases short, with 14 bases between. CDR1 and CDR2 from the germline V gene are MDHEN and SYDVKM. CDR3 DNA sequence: TGTGCCAGCAGGGGCCTGGGGGCGAACGAGCAGTACTTC. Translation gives CASRGLGANEQYF.

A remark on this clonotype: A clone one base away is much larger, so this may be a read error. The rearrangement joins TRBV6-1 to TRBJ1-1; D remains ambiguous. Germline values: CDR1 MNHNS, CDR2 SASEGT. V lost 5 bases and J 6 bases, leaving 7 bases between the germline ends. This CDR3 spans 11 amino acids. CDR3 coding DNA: TGTGCCAGCAGTATGAGCGCTGAAGCTTTCTTT. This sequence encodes CASSMSAEAFF.

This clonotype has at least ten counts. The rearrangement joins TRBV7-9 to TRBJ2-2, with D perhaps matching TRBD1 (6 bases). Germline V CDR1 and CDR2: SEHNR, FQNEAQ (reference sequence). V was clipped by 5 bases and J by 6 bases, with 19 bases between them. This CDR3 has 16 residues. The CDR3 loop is CASSASRDIVPGELFF. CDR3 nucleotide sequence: TGTGCCAGCAGCGCTAGCCGGGACATTGTACCCGGGGAGCTGTTTTTT.

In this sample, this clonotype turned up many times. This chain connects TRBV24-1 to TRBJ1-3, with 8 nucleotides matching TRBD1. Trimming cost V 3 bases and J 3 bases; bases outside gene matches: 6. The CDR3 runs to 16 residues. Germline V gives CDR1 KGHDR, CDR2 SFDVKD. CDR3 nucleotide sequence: TGTGCCACCAGTGATCCGGACAGGGAAAGTGGAAACACCATATATTTT. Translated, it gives CATSDPDRESGNTIYF.

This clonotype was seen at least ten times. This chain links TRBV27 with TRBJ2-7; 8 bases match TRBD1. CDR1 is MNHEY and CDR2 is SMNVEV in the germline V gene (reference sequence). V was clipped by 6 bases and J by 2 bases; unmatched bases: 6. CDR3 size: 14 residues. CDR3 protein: CASRRGQGTYEQYF. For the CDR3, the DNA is TGTGCCAGCAGAAGAGGACAGGGAACCTACGAGCAGTACTTC.

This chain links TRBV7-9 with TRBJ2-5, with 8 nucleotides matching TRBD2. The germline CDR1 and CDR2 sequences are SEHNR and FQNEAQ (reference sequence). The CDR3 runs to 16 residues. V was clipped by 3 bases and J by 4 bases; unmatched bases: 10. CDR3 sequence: CASSLGISGSSETQYF. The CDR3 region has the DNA TGTGCCAGCAGCTTGGGGATCAGCGGGAGTTCAGAGACCCAGTACTTC.

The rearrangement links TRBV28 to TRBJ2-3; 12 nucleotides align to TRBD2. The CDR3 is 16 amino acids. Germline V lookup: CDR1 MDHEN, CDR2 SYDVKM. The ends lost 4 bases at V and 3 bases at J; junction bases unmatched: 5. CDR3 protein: CASSSPTSGGTDTQYF. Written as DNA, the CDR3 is TGTGCCAGCAGTTCCCCGACTAGCGGGGGAACAGATACGCAGTATTTT.

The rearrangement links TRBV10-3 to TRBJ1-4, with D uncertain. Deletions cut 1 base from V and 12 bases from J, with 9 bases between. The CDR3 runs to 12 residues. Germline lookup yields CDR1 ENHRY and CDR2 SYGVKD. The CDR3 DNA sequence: TGTGCCATCAGTGAGTTAGAAAGCGAACTGTTTTTT. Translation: CAISELESELFF.

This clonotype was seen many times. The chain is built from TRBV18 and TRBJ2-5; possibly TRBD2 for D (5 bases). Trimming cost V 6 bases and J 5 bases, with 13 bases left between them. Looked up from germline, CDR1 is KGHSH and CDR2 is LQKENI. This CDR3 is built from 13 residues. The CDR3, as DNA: TGTGCCAGCTCCCCCGGTATAGCGGAGACCCAGTACTTC. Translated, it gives CASSPGIAETQYF.

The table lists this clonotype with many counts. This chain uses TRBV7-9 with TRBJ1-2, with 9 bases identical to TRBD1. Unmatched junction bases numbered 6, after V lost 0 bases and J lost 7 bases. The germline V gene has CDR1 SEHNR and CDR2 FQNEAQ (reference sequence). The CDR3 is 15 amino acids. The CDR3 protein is CASSLAGQGGGGYTF. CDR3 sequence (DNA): TGTGCCAGCAGCTTAGCGGGACAGGGAGGAGGTGGCTACACCTTC.